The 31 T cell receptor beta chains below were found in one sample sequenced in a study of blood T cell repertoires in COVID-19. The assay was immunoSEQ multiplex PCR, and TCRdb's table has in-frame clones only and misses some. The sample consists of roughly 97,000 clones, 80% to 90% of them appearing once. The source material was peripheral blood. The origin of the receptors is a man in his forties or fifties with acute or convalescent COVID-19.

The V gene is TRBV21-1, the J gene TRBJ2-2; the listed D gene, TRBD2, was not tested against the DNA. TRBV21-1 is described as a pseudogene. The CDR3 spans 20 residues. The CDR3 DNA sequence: TGTGCCAGCAGCAATTACCGGGATAGACATGCCGGTATGGGCACCGGGGAGCTGTTTTTT. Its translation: CASSNYRDRHAGMGTGELFF.

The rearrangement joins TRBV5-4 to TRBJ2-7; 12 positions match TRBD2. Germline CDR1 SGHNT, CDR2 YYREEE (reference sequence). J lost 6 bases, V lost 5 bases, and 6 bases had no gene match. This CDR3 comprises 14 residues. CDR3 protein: CASSPTSGRGEQYF. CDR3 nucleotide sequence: TGTGCCAGCAGTCCGACTAGCGGGAGAGGCGAGCAGTACTTC.

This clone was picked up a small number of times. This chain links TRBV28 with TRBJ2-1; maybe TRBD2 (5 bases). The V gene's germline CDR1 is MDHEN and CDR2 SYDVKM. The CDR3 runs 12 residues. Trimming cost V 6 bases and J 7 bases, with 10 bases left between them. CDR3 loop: CASRPDYNEQFF. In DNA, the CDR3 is TGTGCCAGCAGGCCAGACTATAATGAGCAGTTCTTC.

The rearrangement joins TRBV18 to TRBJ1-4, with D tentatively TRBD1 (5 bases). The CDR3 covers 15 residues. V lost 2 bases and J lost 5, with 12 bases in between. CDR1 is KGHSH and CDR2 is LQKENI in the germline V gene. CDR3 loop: CASSPAGRMNEKLFF. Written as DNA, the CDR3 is TGTGCCAGCTCACCAGCGGGACGGATGAATGAAAAACTGTTTTTT.

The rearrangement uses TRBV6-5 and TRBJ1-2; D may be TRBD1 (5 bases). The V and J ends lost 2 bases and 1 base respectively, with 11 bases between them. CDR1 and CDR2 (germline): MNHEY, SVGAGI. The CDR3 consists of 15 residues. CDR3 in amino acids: CASSYDGGVNYGYTF. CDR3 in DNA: TGTGCCAGCAGTTACGATGGGGGGGTTAACTATGGCTACACCTTC.

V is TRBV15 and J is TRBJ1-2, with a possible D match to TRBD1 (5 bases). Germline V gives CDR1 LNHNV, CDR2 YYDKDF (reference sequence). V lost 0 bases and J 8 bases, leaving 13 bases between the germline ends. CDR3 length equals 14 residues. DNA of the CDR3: TGTGCCACCAGCAGAGATACAGGAAGAGAAGGCTACACCTTC. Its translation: CATSRDTGREGYTF.

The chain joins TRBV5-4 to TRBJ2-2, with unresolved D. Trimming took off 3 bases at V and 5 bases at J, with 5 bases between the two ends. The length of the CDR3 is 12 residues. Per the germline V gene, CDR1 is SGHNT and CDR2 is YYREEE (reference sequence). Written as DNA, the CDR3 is TGTGCCAGCAGCTCGGAGACCGGGGAGCTGTTTTTT. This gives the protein CASSSETGELFF.

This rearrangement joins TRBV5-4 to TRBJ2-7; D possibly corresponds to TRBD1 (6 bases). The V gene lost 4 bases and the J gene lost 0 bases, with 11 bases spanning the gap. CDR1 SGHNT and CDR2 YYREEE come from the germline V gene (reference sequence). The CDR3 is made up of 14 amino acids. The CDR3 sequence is CASSGDRFSYEQYF. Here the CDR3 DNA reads TGTGCCAGCAGCGGCGACAGGTTCTCCTACGAGCAGTACTTC. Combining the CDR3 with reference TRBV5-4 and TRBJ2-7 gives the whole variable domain ETGVTQSPTHLIKTRGQQVTLRCSSQSGHNTVSWYQQALGQGPQFIFQYYREEENGRGNFPPRFSGLQFPNYSSELNVNALELDDSALYLCASSGDRFSYEQYFGPGTRLTVT.

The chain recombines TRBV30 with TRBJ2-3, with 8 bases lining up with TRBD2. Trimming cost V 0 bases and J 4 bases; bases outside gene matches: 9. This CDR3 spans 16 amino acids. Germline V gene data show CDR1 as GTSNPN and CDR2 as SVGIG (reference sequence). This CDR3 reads CAWSVLSGGPSDTQYF. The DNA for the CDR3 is TGTGCCTGGAGTGTACTTTCGGGAGGGCCTTCAGATACGCAGTATTTT. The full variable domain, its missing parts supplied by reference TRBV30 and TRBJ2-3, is SQTIHQWPATLVQPVGSPLSLECTVEGTSNPNLYWYRQAAGRGLQLLFYSVGIGQISSEVPQNLSASRPQDRQFILSSKKLLLSDSGFYLCAWSVLSGGPSDTQYFGPGTRLTVL.

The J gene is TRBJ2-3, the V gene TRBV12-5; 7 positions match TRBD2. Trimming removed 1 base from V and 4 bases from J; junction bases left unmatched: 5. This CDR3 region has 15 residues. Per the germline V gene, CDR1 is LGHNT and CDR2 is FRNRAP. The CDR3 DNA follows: TGTGCTAGTGGTTTGGGCGGGAGATCTGCAGATACGCAGTATTTT. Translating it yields CASGLGGRSADTQYF.

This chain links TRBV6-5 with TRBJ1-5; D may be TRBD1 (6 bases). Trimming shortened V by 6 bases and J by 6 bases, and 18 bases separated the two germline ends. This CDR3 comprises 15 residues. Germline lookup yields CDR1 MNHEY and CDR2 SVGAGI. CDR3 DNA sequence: TGTGCCAGCAGCCTCACAAGAGGGGGTGCTCAGCCCCAGCATTTT. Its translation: CASSLTRGGAQPQHF.

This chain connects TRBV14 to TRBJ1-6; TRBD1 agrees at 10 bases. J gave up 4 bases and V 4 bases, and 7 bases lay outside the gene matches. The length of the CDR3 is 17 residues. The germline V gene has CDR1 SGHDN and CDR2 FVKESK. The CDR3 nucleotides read TGTGCCAGCAGCCCTAGGACAGGGGGGATATATAATTCACCCCTCCACTTT. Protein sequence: CASSPRTGGIYNSPLHF.

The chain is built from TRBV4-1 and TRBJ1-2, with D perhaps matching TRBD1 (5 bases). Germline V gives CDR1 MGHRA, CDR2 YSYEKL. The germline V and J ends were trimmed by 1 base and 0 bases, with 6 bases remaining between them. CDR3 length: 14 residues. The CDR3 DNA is TGCGCCAGCAGCCAAGCGGACACTAACTATGGCTACACCTTC. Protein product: CASSQADTNYGYTF.

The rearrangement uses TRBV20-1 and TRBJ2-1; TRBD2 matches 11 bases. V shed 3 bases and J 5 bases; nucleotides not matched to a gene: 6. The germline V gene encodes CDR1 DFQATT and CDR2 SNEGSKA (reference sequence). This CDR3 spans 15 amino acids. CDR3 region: CSASMGLAADNEQFF. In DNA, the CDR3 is TGCAGTGCTAGTATGGGACTAGCGGCTGACAATGAGCAGTTCTTC.

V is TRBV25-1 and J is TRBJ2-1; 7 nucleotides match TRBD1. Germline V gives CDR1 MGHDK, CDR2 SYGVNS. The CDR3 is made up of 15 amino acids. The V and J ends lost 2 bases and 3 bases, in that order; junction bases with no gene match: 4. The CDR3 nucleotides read TGTGCCAGCAGTGAAATAGGGGGCTACTACAATGAGCAGTTCTTC. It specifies CASSEIGGYYNEQFF.

Here the CDR3 DNA reads TGTGCCAGTAGTATAGGGGACAGCTCCTATAATTCACCCCTCCACTTT. It codes for CASSIGDSSYNSPLHF. The rearrangement links TRBV19 to TRBJ1-6; TRBD1 matches at 7 bases. In germline, CDR1 is LNHDA, CDR2 SQIVND (reference sequence). The CDR3 loop spans 16 amino acids. J gave up 0 bases and V 1 base, and 0 bases lay outside the gene matches.

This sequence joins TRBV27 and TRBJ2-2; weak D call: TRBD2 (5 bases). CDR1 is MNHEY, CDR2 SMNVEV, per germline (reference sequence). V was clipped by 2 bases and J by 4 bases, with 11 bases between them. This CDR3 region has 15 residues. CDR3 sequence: CASSLEPGSTGELFF. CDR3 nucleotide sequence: TGTGCCAGCAGTTTAGAACCGGGATCCACCGGGGAGCTGTTTTTT.

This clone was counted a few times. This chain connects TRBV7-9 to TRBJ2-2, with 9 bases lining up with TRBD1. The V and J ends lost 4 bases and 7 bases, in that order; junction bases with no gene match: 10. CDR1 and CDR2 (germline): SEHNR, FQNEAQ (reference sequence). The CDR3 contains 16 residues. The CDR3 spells CASSYAGQGRGGELFF. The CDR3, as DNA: TGTGCCAGCAGCTACGCGGGACAGGGAAGGGGCGGGGAGCTGTTTTTT.

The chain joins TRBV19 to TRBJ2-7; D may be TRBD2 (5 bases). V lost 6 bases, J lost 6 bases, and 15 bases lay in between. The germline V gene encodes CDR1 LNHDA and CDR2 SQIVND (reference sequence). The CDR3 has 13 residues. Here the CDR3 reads CASSRTVSGEQYF. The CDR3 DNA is TGTGCCAGTAGCAGGACTGTATCCGGCGAGCAGTACTTC. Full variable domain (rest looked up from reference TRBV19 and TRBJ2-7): DGGITQSPKYLFRKEGQNVTLSCEQNLNHDAMYWYRQDPGQGLRLIYYSQIVNDFQKGDIAEGYSVSREKKESFPLTVTSAQKNPTAFYLCASSRTVSGEQYFGPGTRLTVT.

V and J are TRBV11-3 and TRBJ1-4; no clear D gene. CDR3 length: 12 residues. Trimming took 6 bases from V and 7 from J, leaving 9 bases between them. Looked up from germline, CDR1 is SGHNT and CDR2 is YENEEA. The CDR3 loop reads CASRRLGEKLFF. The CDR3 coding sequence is TGTGCCAGCAGAAGGCTAGGTGAAAAACTGTTTTTT.

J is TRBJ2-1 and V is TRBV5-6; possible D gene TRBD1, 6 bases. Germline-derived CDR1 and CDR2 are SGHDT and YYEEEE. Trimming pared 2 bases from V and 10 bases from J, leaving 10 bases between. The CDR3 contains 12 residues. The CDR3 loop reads CASSFPGTEQFF. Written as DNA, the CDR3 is TGTGCCAGCAGCTTCCCCGGGACAGAGCAGTTCTTC.

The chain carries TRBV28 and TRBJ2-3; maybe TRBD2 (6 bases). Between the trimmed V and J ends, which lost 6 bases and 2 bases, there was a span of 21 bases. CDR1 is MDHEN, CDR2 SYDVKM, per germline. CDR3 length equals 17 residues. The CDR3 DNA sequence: TGTGCCAGCAGCGGTCCAGGAGGAGGGCGGGACACAGATACGCAGTATTTT. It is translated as CASSGPGGGRDTDTQYF.

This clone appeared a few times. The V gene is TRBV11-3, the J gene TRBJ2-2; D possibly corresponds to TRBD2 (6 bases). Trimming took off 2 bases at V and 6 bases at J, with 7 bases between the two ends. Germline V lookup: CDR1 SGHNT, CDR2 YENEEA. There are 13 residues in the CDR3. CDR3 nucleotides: TGTGCCAGCAGCTTATCGGGGGCCGGGGAGCTGTTTTTT. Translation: CASSLSGAGELFF. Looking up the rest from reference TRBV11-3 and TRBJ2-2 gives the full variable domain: EAGVVQSPRYKIIEKKQPVAFWCNPISGHNTLYWYLQNLGQGPELLIRYENEEAVDDSQLPKDRFSAERLKGVDSTLKIQPAELGDSAVYLCASSLSGAGELFFGEGSRLTVL.

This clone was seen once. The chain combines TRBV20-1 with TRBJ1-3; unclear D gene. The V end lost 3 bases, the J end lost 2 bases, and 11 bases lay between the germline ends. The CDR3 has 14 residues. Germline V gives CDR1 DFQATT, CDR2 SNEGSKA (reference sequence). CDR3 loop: CSASVRPTGNTIYF. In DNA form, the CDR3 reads TGCAGTGCTAGTGTCAGGCCCACTGGAAACACCATATATTTT.

In nucleotides, the CDR3 is TGTGCCAGCAGCTCCAGAGGGGAGGTTAATGAAAAACTGTTTTTT. This codes for CASSSRGEVNEKLFF. V is TRBV28 and J is TRBJ1-4; a possible D gene is TRBD1 (5 bases). The CDR3 runs to 15 residues. The V gene lost 6 bases and the J gene lost 4 bases, with 15 bases spanning the gap. Germline CDR1 and CDR2: MDHEN and SYDVKM.

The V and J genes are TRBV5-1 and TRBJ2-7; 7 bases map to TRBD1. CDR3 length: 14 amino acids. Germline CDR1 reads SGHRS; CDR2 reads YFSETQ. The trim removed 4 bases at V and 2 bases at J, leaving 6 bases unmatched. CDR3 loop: CASSQDRFPYEQYF. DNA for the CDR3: TGCGCCAGCAGCCAGGACAGGTTTCCCTACGAGCAGTACTTC. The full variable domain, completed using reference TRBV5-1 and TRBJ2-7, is KAGVTQTPRYLIKTRGQQVTLSCSPISGHRSVSWYQQTPGQGLQFLFEYFSETQRNKGNFPGRFSGRQFSNSRSEMNVSTLELGDSALYLCASSQDRFPYEQYFGPGTRLTVT.

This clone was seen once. CDR3 sequence: CASSPTGAGVTHNEQFF. CDR3 DNA: TGCGCCAGCAGCCCGACGGGGGCGGGAGTTACTCACAATGAGCAGTTCTTC. The rearrangement uses TRBV5-1 and TRBJ2-1; D might be TRBD2 (7 bases). This CDR3 has 17 amino acids. V was cut by 4 bases and J by 5 bases, with 22 bases left in between. Germline V gene lookup returns CDR1 SGHRS and CDR2 YFSETQ.

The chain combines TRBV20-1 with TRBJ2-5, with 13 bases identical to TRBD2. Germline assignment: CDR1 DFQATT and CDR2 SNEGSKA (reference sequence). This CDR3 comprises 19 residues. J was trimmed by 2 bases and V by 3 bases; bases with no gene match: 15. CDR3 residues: CSASPIRGTSGTSQETQYF. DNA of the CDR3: TGCAGTGCTAGTCCAATCCGGGGGACTAGCGGGACGTCTCAAGAGACCCAGTACTTC.

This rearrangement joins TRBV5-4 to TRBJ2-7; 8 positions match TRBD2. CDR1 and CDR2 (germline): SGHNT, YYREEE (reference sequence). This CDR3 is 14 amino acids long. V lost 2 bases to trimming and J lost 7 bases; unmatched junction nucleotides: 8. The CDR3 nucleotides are TGTGCCAGCAGCTTAACTAGCGGCGACTTGGAGCAGTACTTC. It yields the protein CASSLTSGDLEQYF.

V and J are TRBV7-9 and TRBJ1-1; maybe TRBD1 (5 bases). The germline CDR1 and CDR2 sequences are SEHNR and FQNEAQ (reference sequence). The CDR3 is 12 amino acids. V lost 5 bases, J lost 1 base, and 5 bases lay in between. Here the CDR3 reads CASSTGNTEAFF. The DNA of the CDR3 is TGTGCCAGCAGCACAGGGAACACTGAAGCTTTCTTT.

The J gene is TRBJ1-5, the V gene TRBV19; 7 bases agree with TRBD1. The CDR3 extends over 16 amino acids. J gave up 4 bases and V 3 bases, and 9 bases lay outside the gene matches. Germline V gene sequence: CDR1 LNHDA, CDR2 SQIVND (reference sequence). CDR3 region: CASSIREPDRNQPQHF. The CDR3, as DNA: TGTGCCAGTAGTATTCGTGAGCCGGACAGGAATCAGCCCCAGCATTTT. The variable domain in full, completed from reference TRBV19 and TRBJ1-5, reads DGGITQSPKYLFRKEGQNVTLSCEQNLNHDAMYWYRQDPGQGLRLIYYSQIVNDFQKGDIAEGYSVSREKKESFPLTVTSAQKNPTAFYLCASSIREPDRNQPQHFGDGTRLSIL.